This passage covers 28 T cell receptor beta chains from one sample sequenced in a study of long-term antiretroviral therapy in people with HIV. Samples were assayed with immunoSEQ v3.0 at survey level. Assay used: immunoSEQ multiplex PCR; TCRdb lists only in-frame clones, some missing. The profile covers roughly 28,000 clones, with 95% appearing a single time and 8.1% taken by the ten largest. Specimen: unsorted PBMCs, collected 5.3 years after starting antiretroviral therapy. The receptor set was obtained from a young man with HIV.

The rearrangement links TRBV5-1 to TRBJ2-7; TRBD2 matches at 13 bases. Germline CDR1 and CDR2: SGHRS and YFSETQ. This CDR3 has 16 residues. The V gene end was trimmed by 0 bases and the J gene end by 7 bases; junction bases not matched to a gene: 7. As DNA, the CDR3 is TGCGCCAGCAGCTTGGTACTAGCGGGAGGGCCTGGTGAGCAGTACTTC. This gives the protein CASSLVLAGGPGEQYF.

J is TRBJ1-1 and V is TRBV5-6; TRBD1 might be the D (5 bases). The CDR3 extends over 14 amino acids. In germline, CDR1 is SGHDT, CDR2 YYEEEE. Deletions cut 0 bases from V and 11 bases from J, with 17 bases between. CDR3 sequence reads: CASSLAPRVIGAFF. The DNA for the CDR3 is TGTGCCAGCAGCTTGGCCCCCAGGGTAATTGGCGCTTTCTTT.

This rearrangement joins TRBV9 to TRBJ2-2, with D possibly being TRBD1 (6 bases). V dropped 0 bases and J dropped 6 bases, with 21 bases sitting between them. The CDR3 covers 18 residues. From germline, CDR1 is SGDLS and CDR2 YYNGEE. The CDR3 bases are TGTGCCAGCAGCGTAGGGATAGGAAGGGGGACGCTACCCGGGGAGCTGTTTTTT. It translates to CASSVGIGRGTLPGELFF.

This clone was recorded once. This chain joins TRBV2 and TRBJ1-1; TRBD1 might be the D (6 bases). The CDR3 spans 13 residues. From germline, CDR1 is SNHLY and CDR2 FYNNEI. Trimming left V 4 bases short and J 7 bases short, with 13 bases between. The CDR3 sequence is CASSGGAAVEAFF. CDR3 in DNA: TGTGCCAGCAGTGGGGGGGCAGCGGTTGAAGCTTTCTTT.

The chain couples TRBV7-3 to TRBJ2-1; D gene uncertain. The CDR3 contains 15 residues. V lost 4 bases and J 0 bases, leaving 10 bases between the germline ends. Germline CDR1 SGHTA, CDR2 FQGTGA. CDR3 loop: CASSYLYSSYNEQFF. The CDR3 coding sequence is TGTGCCAGCAGCTACTTGTATAGCTCCTACAATGAGCAGTTCTTC.

This chain links TRBV5-1 with TRBJ1-1; D remains ambiguous. Trimming shortened V by 5 bases and J by 1 base, and 12 bases separated the two germline ends. Per germline, CDR1 SGHRS and CDR2 YFSETQ. CDR3 size: 14 residues. For the CDR3, the DNA is TGCGCCAGCAGTTATGCGACACAGAACACTGAAGCTTTCTTT. Translated, it gives CASSYATQNTEAFF.

For the CDR3, the DNA is TGTGCCAGCAGGGGGGGGCCCTCCTCATACAATGAGCAGTTCTTC. Protein: CASRGGPSSYNEQFF. V usage is TRBV27 and J usage is TRBJ2-1; a possible D gene is TRBD2 (7 bases). The CDR3 runs to 15 residues. Per the germline V gene, CDR1 is MNHEY and CDR2 is SMNVEV (reference sequence). Between the trimmed V and J ends, which lost 6 bases and 4 bases, there was a span of 16 bases.

The V gene is TRBV10-3, the J gene TRBJ1-3; no reliable D call. The V and J ends lost 3 bases and 2 bases respectively, with 11 bases between them. Germline lookup yields CDR1 ENHRY and CDR2 SYGVKD. This CDR3 region has 15 residues. CDR3: CAISDWGRAGNTIYF. The CDR3 DNA sequence: TGTGCCATCAGTGACTGGGGAAGGGCTGGAAACACCATATATTTT.

V usage is TRBV6-4 and J usage is TRBJ2-1; D is uncertain. The germline gives CDR1 MRHNA, CDR2 SNTAGT. Trimming took off 2 bases at V and 4 bases at J, with 6 bases between the two ends. The CDR3 is 13 residues long. The CDR3 DNA follows: TGTGCCAGCAGTGACAGCAGTTACAATGAGCAGTTCTTC. Its translation: CASSDSSYNEQFF.

The chain employs TRBV30 and TRBJ2-1; TRBD1 matches 7 bases. V shed 6 bases and J 7 bases; nucleotides not matched to a gene: 15. The CDR3 has 15 residues. The V gene's germline CDR1 is GTSNPN and CDR2 SVGIG (reference sequence). CDR3 residues: CACKIRGGLGNEQFF. The DNA for the CDR3 is TGTGCCTGCAAAATCCGAGGGGGCCTCGGGAATGAGCAGTTCTTC.

The chain couples TRBV30 to TRBJ2-7, with D possibly matching TRBD1 (6 bases). The CDR3 sequence is 13 residues long. V lost 2 bases to trimming and J lost 0 bases, with 8 bases between them. CDR1 is GTSNPN, CDR2 SVGIG, per germline (reference sequence). This chain's CDR3 is CAWSWGPSYEQYF. CDR3 sequence (DNA): TGTGCCTGGAGTTGGGGGCCCTCCTACGAGCAGTACTTC.

The chain's CDR3 is CASSSYIVTEAFF. CDR3 DNA: TGTGCCAGTAGTTCCTACATAGTCACTGAAGCTTTCTTT. The chain employs TRBV19 and TRBJ1-1, with D hard to call. V lost 5 bases and J lost 4, with 11 bases in between. The CDR3 extends over 13 amino acids. Germline lookup yields CDR1 LNHDA and CDR2 SQIVND (reference sequence).

This chain uses TRBV25-1 with TRBJ1-6, with D possibly matching TRBD1 (5 bases). The CDR3 consists of 16 residues. Germline V gene lookup returns CDR1 MGHDK and CDR2 SYGVNS. Trimming cost V 4 bases and J 0 bases, with 10 bases left between them. CDR3 in amino acids: CASSGAGSSYNSPLHF. The CDR3 coding sequence is TGTGCCAGCAGTGGGGCAGGGAGCTCCTATAATTCACCCCTCCACTTT.

This clone showed up just once. The DNA of the CDR3 is TGTGCCAGCAGCTTAGGGATCTTCTTGAACACTGAAGCTTTCTTT. Amino acid sequence: CASSLGIFLNTEAFF. This chain joins TRBV7-9 and TRBJ1-1; no clear D. The CDR3 runs 15 residues. The ends were cut back, 1 base at V and 0 bases at J, with 9 bases in the middle. CDR1 and CDR2 (germline): SEHNR, FQNEAQ (reference sequence).

V is TRBV6-5 and J is TRBJ2-1, with TRBD2 matching 8 bases. V trimming: 0 bases; J trimming: 9 bases; junction bases outside the gene matches: 7. The CDR3 spans 15 residues. The germline gives CDR1 MNHEY, CDR2 SVGAGI. CDR3 sequence reads: CASSYSPGLESEQFF. The CDR3 coding sequence is TGTGCCAGCAGTTACTCCCCGGGACTAGAAAGTGAGCAGTTCTTC.

The J gene is TRBJ2-1, the V gene TRBV5-4, with 8 bases identical to TRBD2. Per germline, CDR1 SGHNT and CDR2 YYREEE (reference sequence). Trimming took 5 bases from V and 7 from J; bases not matched to a gene: 11. CDR3 length: 15 amino acids. The CDR3 sequence is CASSQAGGMGNEQFF. Written as DNA, the CDR3 is TGTGCCAGCAGTCAGGCGGGAGGTATGGGGAATGAGCAGTTCTTC.

The genes are TRBV6-1 and TRBJ2-7, with D tentatively TRBD2 (7 bases). Trimming stripped 7 bases from V and 1 base from J, with 14 bases between. The CDR3 is 14 residues long. Germline CDR1 reads MNHNS; CDR2 reads SASEGT. As DNA, the CDR3 is TGTGCCAGCAAGCGGGACAACCCTTCCTACGAGCAGTACTTC. Protein sequence: CASKRDNPSYEQYF.

The chain couples TRBV10-3 to TRBJ1-2; no clear D gene. V lost 0 bases and J lost 7, with 15 bases in between. The CDR3 has 15 amino acids. Germline V gives CDR1 ENHRY, CDR2 SYGVKD. The CDR3 loop reads CAISESSRVRLGYTF. DNA for the CDR3: TGTGCCATCAGTGAGTCGTCCCGGGTCAGACTTGGCTACACCTTC.

The rearrangement uses TRBV11-2 and TRBJ2-7, with D perhaps TRBD2 (5 bases). This CDR3 comprises 16 residues. CDR1 and CDR2 (germline): SGHAT, FQNNGV. Trimming left V 1 base short and J 0 bases short, with 13 bases between. The CDR3 sequence: CASSLVGVDYSYEQYF. In nucleotides, the CDR3 is TGTGCCAGCAGCTTAGTTGGGGTAGACTACTCCTACGAGCAGTACTTC.

The chain recombines TRBV7-2 with TRBJ2-7, with a weak D call TRBD2 (5 bases). V was shortened by 5 bases and J by 4 bases, with 12 bases between the two germline ends. Germline V gene sequence: CDR1 SGHTA, CDR2 FQGNSA. The CDR3 loop spans 13 amino acids. CDR3 in amino acids: CASSPGIGYEQYF. The DNA for the CDR3 is TGTGCCAGCAGCCCCGGGATTGGATACGAGCAGTACTTC.

This clone was recorded a few times. CDR3 bases: TGTGCCACCAGCAGAGATCCGTCCTGGGAAGAGTATTTT. This encodes CATSRDPSWEEYF. The rearrangement links TRBV15 to TRBJ2-3; D remains unclear. Trimming left V 0 bases short and J 13 bases short, with 14 bases between. The CDR3 extends over 13 amino acids. Germline loops: CDR1 LNHNV, CDR2 YYDKDF (reference sequence).

This clone was detected once. J is TRBJ2-7 and V is TRBV2, with D hard to call. Trimming removed 5 bases from V and 2 bases from J, with 7 bases in between. CDR3 size: 12 residues. In germline, CDR1 is SNHLY, CDR2 FYNNEI. CDR3 bases: TGTGCCAGCAGTCCTCAAACCTACGAGCAGTACTTC. Translating it yields CASSPQTYEQYF.

DNA for the CDR3: TGCGCCAGCAGCCAGGGAAGGTCGGCCTCCAAAAACATTCAGTACTTC. Its translation: CASSQGRSASKNIQYF. The J gene is TRBJ2-4, the V gene TRBV4-3; D is unresolved. CDR3 length: 16 residues. Germline CDR1 and CDR2: LGHNA and YSLEER. With 3 bases removed from V and 2 bases from J, the gap between germline ends came to 14 bases.

The rearrangement joins TRBV19 to TRBJ2-1; 16 positions match TRBD2. Germline CDR1 LNHDA, CDR2 SQIVND (reference sequence). The CDR3 has 18 residues. V lost 5 bases to trimming and J lost 1 base; unmatched junction nucleotides: 5. The CDR3: CASSPPGLAGGSYNEQFF. The CDR3 DNA is TGTGCCAGTAGTCCCCCGGGACTAGCGGGGGGGTCCTACAATGAGCAGTTCTTC.

The chain is built from TRBV2 and TRBJ2-1; 12 bases are shared with TRBD2. Germline CDR1 is SNHLY and CDR2 is FYNNEI. The trim removed 10 bases at V and 9 bases at J, leaving 13 bases unmatched. The CDR3 runs 15 residues. CDR3 nucleotide sequence: TGTGCCACCGGGGCCCCTAGCGGGGGGGCAGGTGAGCAGTTCTTC. As protein: CATGAPSGGAGEQFF. Together with reference TRBV2 and TRBJ2-1, the CDR3 gives the full variable domain: EPEVTQTPSHQVTQMGQEVILRCVPISNHLYFYWYRQILGQKVEFLVSFYNNEISEKSEIFDDQFSVERPDGSNFTLKIRSTKLEDSAMYFCATGAPSGGAGEQFFGPGTRLTVL.

The genes are TRBV5-4 and TRBJ2-7; tentatively, D is TRBD2 (5 bases). Between the trimmed V and J ends, which lost 0 bases and 5 bases, there was a span of 18 bases. The CDR3 runs 16 residues. Germline assignment: CDR1 SGHNT and CDR2 YYREEE (reference sequence). The CDR3 coding sequence is TGTGCCAGCAGCTTGGTTGGCGAGGGCCCGAGACACGAGCAGTACTTC. This encodes CASSLVGEGPRHEQYF. The whole variable domain, filled in from reference TRBV5-4 and TRBJ2-7, reads ETGVTQSPTHLIKTRGQQVTLRCSSQSGHNTVSWYQQALGQGPQFIFQYYREEENGRGNFPPRFSGLQFPNYSSELNVNALELDDSALYLCASSLVGEGPRHEQYFGPGTRLTVT.

V usage is TRBV5-4 and J usage is TRBJ1-6; D is unclear. Germline lookup yields CDR1 SGHNT and CDR2 YYREEE (reference sequence). CDR3 length: 13 amino acids. Trimming left V 4 bases short and J 8 bases short, with 10 bases between. This chain's CDR3 is CASSAGWDSPLHF. The CDR3 DNA sequence: TGTGCCAGCAGCGCAGGTTGGGATTCACCCCTCCACTTT.

The chain combines TRBV6-1 with TRBJ2-7, with 8 bases lining up with TRBD2. CDR3 size: 17 residues. Trimming cost V 2 bases and J 0 bases; bases outside gene matches: 9. The germline V gene encodes CDR1 MNHNS and CDR2 SASEGT. For the CDR3, the DNA is TGTGCCAGCAGTGAAATCGTGATAGCGGGGAGCTCCTACGAGCAGTACTTC. It encodes CASSEIVIAGSSYEQYF.